Detailed here is one T cell receptor beta chain. Its antigen is currently unknown. The sample originates from a study of T cells expressing NK-cell markers. On the study more broadly: The authors sequenced eight donors, of whom seven were HCMV-seropositive and one was seronegative.

Beta-chain TCR cDNA was generated via 5'RACE template switching with UMIs. Using the 5' RACE reads, TCRdb records one entry per CDR3 protein without DNA. This repertoire includes 350,000 to 450,000 distinct CDR3 sequences. Findings of the study overall: Among several donors, these clonotypes also ranked first in the CD3+CD56-NKG2C+ fraction. Among CD8+ T cells from about six donors, dominant NKG2C+ clonotypes accounted for roughly 1.0-7.0%.

Germline V gene lookup returns CDR1 LNHDA and CDR2 SQIVND (reference sequence). The length of the CDR3 is 15 residues. The sample taken for sequencing was blood T cells: a sorted CD56 or NKG2C T cell subset, CD4+ or CD8+ T cells, or bulk PBMC T cells (not recorded which). The genes are TRBV19 and TRBJ2-7; TCRdb lists TRBD1, though no DNA is available to test this call. The sequence was obtained from a man aged 18 to 69 in good health. The CDR3: CASSAPGQVQYEQYF.